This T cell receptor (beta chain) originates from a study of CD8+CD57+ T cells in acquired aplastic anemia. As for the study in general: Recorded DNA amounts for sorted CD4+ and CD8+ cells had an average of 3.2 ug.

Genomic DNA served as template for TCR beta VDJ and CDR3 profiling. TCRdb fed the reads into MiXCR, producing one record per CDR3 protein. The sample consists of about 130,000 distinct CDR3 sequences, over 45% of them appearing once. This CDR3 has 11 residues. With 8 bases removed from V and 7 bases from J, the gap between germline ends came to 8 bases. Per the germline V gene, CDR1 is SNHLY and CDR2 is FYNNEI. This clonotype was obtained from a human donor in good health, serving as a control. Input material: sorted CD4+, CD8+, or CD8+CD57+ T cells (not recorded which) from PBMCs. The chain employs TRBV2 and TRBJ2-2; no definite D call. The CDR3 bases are TGTGCCAGCTCGATGAGCGGGGAGCTGTTTTTT. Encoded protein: CASSMSGELFF.